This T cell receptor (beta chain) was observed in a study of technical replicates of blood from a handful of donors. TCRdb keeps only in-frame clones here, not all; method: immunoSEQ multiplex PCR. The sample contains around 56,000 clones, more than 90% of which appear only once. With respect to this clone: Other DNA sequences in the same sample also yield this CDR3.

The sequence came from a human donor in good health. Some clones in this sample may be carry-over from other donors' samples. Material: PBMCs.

CDR3 bases: TGCGCCAGCAGCCAAGAACGCGGCTCTGGAAACACCATATATTTT. It codes for CASSQERGSGNTIYF. The rearrangement joins TRBV4-3 to TRBJ1-3, with D hard to call. Germline V gives CDR1 LGHNA, CDR2 YSLEER. This CDR3 is built from 15 residues. Trimming took 0 bases from V and 0 from J, leaving 6 bases between them.